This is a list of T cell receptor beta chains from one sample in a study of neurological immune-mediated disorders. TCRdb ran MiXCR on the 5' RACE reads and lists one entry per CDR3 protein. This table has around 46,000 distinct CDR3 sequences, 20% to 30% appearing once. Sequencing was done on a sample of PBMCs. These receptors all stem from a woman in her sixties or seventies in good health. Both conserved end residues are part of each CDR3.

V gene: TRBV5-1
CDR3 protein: CASRPGQGPSYEQYF

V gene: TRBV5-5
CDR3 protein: CASSLAGGLHEQFF

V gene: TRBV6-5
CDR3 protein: CARRDNNQPQHF

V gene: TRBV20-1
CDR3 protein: CSASSPEGLHQETQYF

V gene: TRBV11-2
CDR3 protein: CASSLLRGGPLFF

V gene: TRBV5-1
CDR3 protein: CASSWARGGGTDTQYF

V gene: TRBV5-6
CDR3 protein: CASRPRQVYGYTF

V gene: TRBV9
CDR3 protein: CASSVGSRQNYGYTF

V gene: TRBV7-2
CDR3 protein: CASIHGQLISYEQYF

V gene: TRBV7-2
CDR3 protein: CASSLTPGLAGGPHEQFF

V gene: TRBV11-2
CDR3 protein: CASSLFTGGSSEQYF

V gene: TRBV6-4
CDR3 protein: CASSDGGLAGHNEQFF

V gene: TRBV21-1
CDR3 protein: CASSKGAREGASYNEQFF

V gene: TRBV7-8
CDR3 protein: CASSLGTSGNTGELFF

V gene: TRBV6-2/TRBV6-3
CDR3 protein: CASRSPGQGGSPLHF

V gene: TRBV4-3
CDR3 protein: CASSQDSTADYNSPLHF

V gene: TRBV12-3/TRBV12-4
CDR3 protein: CASSLLDQPQHF

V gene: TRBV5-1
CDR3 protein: CASSLWTSGSPNEQFF

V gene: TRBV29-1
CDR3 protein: CSVVDRKGTDTQYF

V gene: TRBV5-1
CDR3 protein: CASSTLTGNAYEQYF

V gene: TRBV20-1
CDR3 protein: CSAGQGTNYGYTF

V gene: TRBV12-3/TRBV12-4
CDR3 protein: CASSPPGGGEKLFF

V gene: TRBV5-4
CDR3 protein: CATGTDRLNTEAFF

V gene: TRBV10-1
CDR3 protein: CASSEVADNEQFF

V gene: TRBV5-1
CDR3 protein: CASSFWTSGIYEQYF

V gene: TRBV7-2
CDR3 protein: CASSLFGAGYTF

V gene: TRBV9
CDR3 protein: CASSVSSSLRGNEQFF

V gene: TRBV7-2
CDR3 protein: CASSLEQGVLQETQYF

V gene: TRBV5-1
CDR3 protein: CASSFLAGDNTQYF

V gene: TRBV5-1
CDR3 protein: CASSFDWVGSTDTQHF

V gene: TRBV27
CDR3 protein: CASSFRSVSGGYEQYF

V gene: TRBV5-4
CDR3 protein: CASSYGLAGLGETQYF

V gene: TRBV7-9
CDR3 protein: CASMTTSVNPYNEQFF

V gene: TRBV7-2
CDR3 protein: CASSSSQTQYF

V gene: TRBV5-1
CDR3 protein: CASSLTGTGASETQYF

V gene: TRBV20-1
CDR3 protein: CSASVGRASTDTQYF

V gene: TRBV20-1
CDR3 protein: CSARDFRGGVNTEAFF

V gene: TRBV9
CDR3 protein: CASSVGQGDMNTEAFF

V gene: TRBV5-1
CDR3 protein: CASSPDSLNQPQHF

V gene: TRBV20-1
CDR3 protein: CSAPDRTDTQYF

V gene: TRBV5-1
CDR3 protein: CASRQGGDVEQYF

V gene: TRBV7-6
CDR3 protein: CASSFGNTGELFF

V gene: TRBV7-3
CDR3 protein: CASSLGGVETQYF

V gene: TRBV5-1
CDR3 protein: CASSLGSSGAFGELFF

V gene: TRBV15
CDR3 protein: CATSGADRGLIEVFF

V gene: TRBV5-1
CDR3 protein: CASSLELAGTGTDTQYF

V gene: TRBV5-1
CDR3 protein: CASSTGQGADEQYF

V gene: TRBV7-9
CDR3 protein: CASSFSGTLGAYSGANVLTF